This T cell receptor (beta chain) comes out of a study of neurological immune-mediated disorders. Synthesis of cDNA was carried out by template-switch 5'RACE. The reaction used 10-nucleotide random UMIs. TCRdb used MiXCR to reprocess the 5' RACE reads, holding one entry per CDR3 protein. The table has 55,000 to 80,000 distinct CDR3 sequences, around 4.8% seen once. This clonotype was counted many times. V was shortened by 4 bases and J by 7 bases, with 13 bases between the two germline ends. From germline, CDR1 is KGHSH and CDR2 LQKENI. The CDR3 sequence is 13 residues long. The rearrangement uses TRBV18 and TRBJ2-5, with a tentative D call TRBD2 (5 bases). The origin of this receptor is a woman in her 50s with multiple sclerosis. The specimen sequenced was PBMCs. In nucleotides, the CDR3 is TGTGCCAGCTCACTCCCGGGGATGGTGACCCAGTACTTC. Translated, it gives CASSLPGMVTQYF.